These T cell receptor beta chains were read from a single sample in a study of identical twins. A single record per CDR3 protein comes from TCRdb applying MiXCR to the 5' RACE reads. In the table there are roughly 230,000 distinct CDR3 sequences, around 8% of which are singletons. Separately, the same data were catalogued under a study of yellow fever vaccine responses in identical twins.

Sequenced sample: CD8+ T cells sorted from blood. Receptors were obtained from a young woman in good health. Both conserved end residues are part of each CDR3. Fields, in order: D gene, J gene, clone size, V gene, CDR3 protein, CDR3 DNA. A D gene is named only where the DNA matches it firmly. A row's size may be missing; if present it is once, few, many or a size class.

>NA|TRBJ2-7|few|TRBV15
CATSSGVSYEQYF
TGTGCCACCAGTTCCGGGGTTTCCTACGAGCAGTACTTC
>NA|TRBJ2-1|many|TRBV24-1
CATSDPTVGHEQFF
TGTGCCACCAGTGACCCGACCGTGGGGCATGAGCAGTTCTTC
>TRBD2|TRBJ2-1|few|TRBV4-3
CASSQDPYSGWVYEQFF
TGCGCCAGCAGCCAAGACCCCTATAGCGGGTGGGTCTATGAGCAGTTCTTC
>NA|TRBJ1-1|few|TRBV24-1
CATSGRGSTEAFF
TGTGCCACCAGTGGCAGGGGTAGCACTGAAGCTTTCTTT
>TRBD2|TRBJ2-1|many|TRBV6-1
CASIASGSSYNEQFF
TGTGCCAGCATCGCTAGCGGGAGCTCCTACAATGAGCAGTTCTTC
>NA|TRBJ2-7|many|TRBV6-1
CASNRGQDYEQYF
TGTGCCAGCAATCGGGGGCAGGACTACGAGCAGTACTTC
>NA|TRBJ2-5|NA|TRBV11-2
CASSPQYGTSPGTQYF
TGTGCCAGCAGCCCGCAATACGGAACTAGTCCCGGGACCCAGTACTTC
>NA|TRBJ2-3|NA|TRBV6-5
CASSYSRGGDTQYF
TGTGCCAGCAGTTACTCTCGGGGCGGGGATACGCAGTATTTT
>NA|TRBJ1-2|NA|TRBV7-9
CASSPFPLTAPNYGYTF
TGTGCCAGCAGCCCTTTCCCCTTGACAGCGCCTAACTATGGCTACACCTTC
>TRBD1|TRBJ2-7|few|TRBV6-5
CASSYSPRVMTGAINEQYF
TGTGCCAGCAGTTACTCCCCCCGAGTCATGACAGGGGCGATAAACGAGCAGTACTTC
>NA|TRBJ1-2|NA|TRBV20-1
CSPLTGNYGYTF
TGCAGTCCATTAACAGGCAACTATGGCTACACCTTC
>NA|TRBJ2-3|few|TRBV5-1
CASSVPIISDTQYF
TGCGCCAGCAGCGTGCCGATTATCTCAGATACGCAGTATTTT
>TRBD2|TRBJ2-7|few|TRBV7-9
CASSPTPGGSYEQYF
TGTGCCAGCAGCCCTACCCCGGGAGGCTCCTACGAGCAGTACTTC
>TRBD2|TRBJ2-1|NA|TRBV29-1
CSGRVSGGRYNEQFF
TGCAGCGGGAGGGTAAGCGGGGGTCGTTACAATGAGCAGTTCTTC
>NA|TRBJ2-2|NA|TRBV3-1
CASSPLLGAGELFF
TGTGCCAGCAGCCCTCTCCTAGGTGCCGGGGAGCTGTTTTTT
>NA|TRBJ2-1|many|TRBV7-9
CASSLLLAYNEQFF
TGTGCCAGCAGCTTATTACTAGCCTACAATGAGCAGTTCTTC
>NA|TRBJ2-3|few|TRBV20-1
CSARVWDSVEDTQYF
TGCAGTGCTAGAGTTTGGGACTCGGTGGAGGATACGCAGTATTTT
>TRBD2|TRBJ2-3|NA|TRBV27
CASRGGNTQYF
TGTGCCAGCAGGGGGGGGAATACGCAGTATTTT
>TRBD1|TRBJ2-7|few|TRBV20-1
CSARNPRGTYEQYF
TGCAGTGCTAGGAACCCCAGGGGGACCTACGAGCAGTACTTC
>TRBD2|TRBJ2-1|many|TRBV15
CATSYSGLTRYNEQFF
TGTGCCACCAGCTATAGCGGGCTCACTAGGTACAATGAGCAGTTCTTC
>NA|TRBJ2-7|many|TRBV5-1
CASSYVFSVYEQYF
TGCGCCAGCAGCTACGTCTTTTCGGTTTACGAGCAGTACTTC
>NA|TRBJ2-5|few|TRBV29-1
CSVDGGGQSPETQYF
TGCAGCGTTGACGGGGGGGGACAGTCCCCAGAGACCCAGTACTTC
>NA|TRBJ1-6|NA|TRBV7-2
CASSLEDLGNSPLHF
TGTGCCAGCAGCTTAGAGGACCTTGGTAATTCACCCCTCCACTTT
>TRBD1|TRBJ2-2|few|TRBV24-1
CATRDRASGELFF
TGTGCCACCCGGGACAGGGCGTCCGGGGAGCTGTTTTTT
>TRBD2|TRBJ2-1|many|TRBV3-1
CASSPSGGDYNEQFF
TGTGCCAGCAGCCCCAGCGGGGGGGACTACAATGAGCAGTTCTTC
>TRBD2|TRBJ2-1|once|TRBV13
CARSPNREGTSVYNEQFF
TGTGCCCGCAGCCCGAACCGCGAAGGGACTAGCGTCTACAATGAGCAGTTCTTC
>TRBD2|TRBJ2-1|few|TRBV7-9
CAILGLVSYEQFF
TGTGCCATACTGGGACTAGTCAGTTATGAGCAGTTCTTC
>NA|TRBJ2-1|NA|TRBV6-1
CATTGNLYNEQFF
TGTGCCACCACAGGGAATCTCTACAATGAGCAGTTCTTC
>NA|TRBJ2-7|NA|TRBV20-1
CSARDIMGESYEQYF
TGCAGTGCTAGAGATATAATGGGCGAGTCCTACGAGCAGTACTTC
>TRBD2|TRBJ2-7|few|TRBV7-6
CASSTRTSGGGEQYF
TGTGCCAGCAGCACCCGGACTAGCGGGGGAGGGGAGCAGTACTTC
>TRBD2|TRBJ2-5|many|TRBV29-1
CSVRPGLAGETQYF
TGCAGCGTACGGCCGGGACTAGCGGGAGAGACCCAGTACTTC
>NA|TRBJ2-6|few|TRBV10-3
CAIRSMSNSGANVLTF
TGTGCCATCAGGAGTATGTCGAACTCTGGGGCCAACGTCCTGACTTTC
>TRBD2|TRBJ2-1|NA|TRBV12-3/TRBV12-4
CASSPHGLAYNEQFF
TGTGCCAGCAGTCCTCATGGACTAGCCTACAATGAGCAGTTCTTC
>NA|TRBJ2-1|NA|TRBV27
CASSDRLYNEQFF
TGTGCCAGCAGTGACCGACTGTACAATGAGCAGTTCTTC
>TRBD1|TRBJ2-7|NA|TRBV6-2/TRBV6-3
CASSQDLTGAYEQYF
TGTGCCAGCAGTCAGGACCTGACAGGGGCCTACGAGCAGTACTTC
>TRBD1|TRBJ2-3|NA|TRBV5-6
CASSLLWDRGSTDTQYF
TGTGCCAGCAGCTTGCTCTGGGACAGGGGGAGCACAGATACGCAGTATTTT
>NA|TRBJ2-7|many|TRBV10-3
CAIGQGSYEQYF
TGTGCCATCGGCCAAGGTAGCTACGAGCAGTACTTC
>TRBD1|TRBJ2-1|NA|TRBV15
CATSRAPRTGTLNEQFF
TGTGCCACCAGCAGAGCTCCCCGGACAGGCACCCTCAATGAGCAGTTCTTC
>NA|TRBJ2-1|once|TRBV6-1
CASYAAGVNEQFF
TGTGCCAGCTATGCGGCCGGAGTCAATGAGCAGTTCTTC
>NA|TRBJ2-5|NA|TRBV27
CASCRLDQETQYF
TGTGCCAGCTGCCGGTTGGATCAAGAGACCCAGTACTTC